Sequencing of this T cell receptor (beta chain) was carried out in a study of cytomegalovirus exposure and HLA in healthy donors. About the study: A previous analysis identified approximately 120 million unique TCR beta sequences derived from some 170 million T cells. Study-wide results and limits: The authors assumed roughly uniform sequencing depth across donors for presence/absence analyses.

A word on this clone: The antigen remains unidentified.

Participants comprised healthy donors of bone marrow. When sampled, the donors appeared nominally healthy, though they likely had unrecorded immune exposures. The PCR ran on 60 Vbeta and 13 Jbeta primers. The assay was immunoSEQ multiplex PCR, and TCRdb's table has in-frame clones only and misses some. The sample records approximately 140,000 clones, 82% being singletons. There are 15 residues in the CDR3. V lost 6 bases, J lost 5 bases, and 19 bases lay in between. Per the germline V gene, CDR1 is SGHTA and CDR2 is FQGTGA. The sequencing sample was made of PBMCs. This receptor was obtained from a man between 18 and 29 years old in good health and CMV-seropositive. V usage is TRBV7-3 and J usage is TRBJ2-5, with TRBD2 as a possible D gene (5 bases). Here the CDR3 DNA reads TGTGCCAGCAGTCTTCAGGCGGGCCCAAGGGAGACCCAGTACTTC. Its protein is CASSLQAGPRETQYF.